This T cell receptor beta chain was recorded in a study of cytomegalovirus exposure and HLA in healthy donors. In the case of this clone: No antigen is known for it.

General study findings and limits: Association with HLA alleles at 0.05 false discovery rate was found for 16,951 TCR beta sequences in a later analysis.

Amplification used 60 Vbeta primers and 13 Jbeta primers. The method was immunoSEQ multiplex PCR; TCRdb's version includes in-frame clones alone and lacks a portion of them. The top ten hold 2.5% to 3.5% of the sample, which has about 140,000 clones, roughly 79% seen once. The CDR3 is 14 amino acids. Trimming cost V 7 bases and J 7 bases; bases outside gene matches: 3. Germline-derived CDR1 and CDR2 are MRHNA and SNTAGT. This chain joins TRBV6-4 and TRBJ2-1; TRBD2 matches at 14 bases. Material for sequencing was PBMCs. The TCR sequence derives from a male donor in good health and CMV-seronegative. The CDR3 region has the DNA TGTGCCAGCACTAGACTAGCGGGGGGGAATGAGCAGTTCTTC. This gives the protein CASTRLAGGNEQFF.